The clone carrying this T cell receptor (beta chain) occurred many times. This specimen comes from a study of CD8 T cells in ankylosing spondylitis. Quantitative 5'-RACE was performed with molecular barcodes, and it yielded the TCR beta libraries. TCRdb called the 5' RACE reads again in MiXCR, with one record for every CDR3 protein. This sample has 150,000 to 200,000 distinct CDR3 sequences; roughly 18% occur once, and the top ten carry 3.5% to 5%. The CDR3 runs to 15 residues. Trimming took off 0 bases at V and 2 bases at J, with 10 bases between the two ends. CDR1 is ENHRY and CDR2 is SYGVKD in the germline V gene.

The source material was blood, either unsorted or a sorted T cell fraction (not recorded which). The chain is built from TRBV10-3 and TRBJ1-1; D is perhaps TRBD1 (6 bases). This clonotype was obtained from a male donor between 10 and 30 years old with ankylosing spondylitis or in good health (not recorded which). The chain's CDR3 is CAISESTGDNTEAFF. In nucleotides, the CDR3 is TGTGCCATCAGTGAGTCGACAGGCGATAACACTGAAGCTTTCTTT.